This T cell receptor (beta chain) is drawn from a study of T cell repertoires in cytomegalovirus infection. Study background: Indications of both CMV infection and matching HLA type were provided by public TCR beta signatures. General observations from the study: Cumulated frequencies of public TCR beta families served to identify carriers of CMV plus the relevant HLA.

Using its own MiXCR run on the reads, TCRdb lists one record per CDR3 protein. Of 700,000 to 900,000 distinct CDR3 sequences in the sample, 29% were seen once. From germline, CDR1 is MNHNY and CDR2 SVGAGI (reference sequence). This CDR3 is 16 amino acids long. Between the trimmed V and J ends, which lost 0 bases and 2 bases, there was a span of 13 bases. For this clonotype: What it binds is not known.

This chain uses TRBV6-6 with TRBJ1-2; no firm D call. The source is a human donor in good health (CMV status not recorded). Some clones in this sample may be carry-over from other donors' samples. Sample: cultured CD8+ T cells from PBMCs, taken from culture after CMV antigen stimulation. The DNA of the CDR3 is TGTGCCAGCAGTTACTCCAGCAGCGCCTCAAACTATGGCTACACCTTC. The encoded protein is CASSYSSSASNYGYTF.